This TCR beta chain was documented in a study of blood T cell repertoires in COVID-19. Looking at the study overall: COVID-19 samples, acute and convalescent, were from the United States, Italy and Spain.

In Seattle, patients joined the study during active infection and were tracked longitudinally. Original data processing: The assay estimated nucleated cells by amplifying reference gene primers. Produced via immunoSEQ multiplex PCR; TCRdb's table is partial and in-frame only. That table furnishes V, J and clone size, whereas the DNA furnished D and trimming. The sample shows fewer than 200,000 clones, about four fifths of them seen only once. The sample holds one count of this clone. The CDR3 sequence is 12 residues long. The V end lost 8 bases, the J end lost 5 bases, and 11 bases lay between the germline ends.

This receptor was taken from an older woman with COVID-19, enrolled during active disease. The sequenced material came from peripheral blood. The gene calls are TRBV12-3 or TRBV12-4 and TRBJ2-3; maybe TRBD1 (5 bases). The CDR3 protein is CASSLRGDTQYF. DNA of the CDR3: TGTGCCAGCTCCTTAAGGGGAGATACGCAGTATTTT.